This T cell receptor (beta chain) was profiled in a study of PD-1 blockade in classical Hodgkin lymphoma. For the study at large: Patients were dosed intravenously with nivolumab at 3 mg/kg every 2 weeks. Regarding the study as a whole: Among the patients, those starting nivolumab under 1 year after ASCT were excluded. Diminished baseline TCR diversity has been reported in newly diagnosed patients relative to healthy donors.

Method: immunoSEQ multiplex PCR; TCRdb's copy keeps in-frame clones and lacks some. The data contain about 96,000 clones, just over 90% of them singletons. Between the trimmed V and J ends, which lost 3 bases and 2 bases, there was a span of 8 bases. Germline V gene sequence: CDR1 LNHDA, CDR2 SQIVND (reference sequence). The length of the CDR3 is 14 residues. Comments on this clone: Its antigen is unknown.

Documented time point: cycle 4 day 1 (C4D1), after 6 weeks of nivolumab. All patients relapsed after autologous stem cell transplantation, and brentuximab vedotin exposure varied. This chain joins TRBV19 and TRBJ1-5; no reliable D call. Sample: peripheral blood mononuclear cells (PBMCs), taken before the fourth cycle of nivolumab. The receptor's source is a human donor with classical Hodgkin lymphoma. This CDR3 is CASSIPSGNQPQHF. DNA of the CDR3: TGTGCCAGTAGTATTCCAAGCGGCAATCAGCCCCAGCATTTT. The variable domain in full, completed from reference TRBV19 and TRBJ1-5, reads DGGITQSPKYLFRKEGQNVTLSCEQNLNHDAMYWYRQDPGQGLRLIYYSQIVNDFQKGDIAEGYSVSREKKESFPLTVTSAQKNPTAFYLCASSIPSGNQPQHFGDGTRLSIL.